The T cell receptor beta chain described here comes from a study of T cells in Graves' hyperthyroidism and ophthalmopathy. This clonotype was counted at least ten times. The V gene lost 0 bases and the J gene lost 10 bases, with 10 bases spanning the gap. CDR3 size: 13 residues. Germline assignment: CDR1 SNHLY and CDR2 FYNNEI. TCR beta CDR3 regions were amplified from RNA transcripts. The HTBI set primed first-round TCR CDR3 RT-PCR. TCRdb passed the multiplex PCR reads through MiXCR, listing each CDR3 protein once. Of roughly 720,000 distinct CDR3 sequences listed, 15% to 20% are singletons. The chain couples TRBV2 to TRBJ2-1; no firm D call. This receptor was taken from a man aged 45-65 years with Graves' hyperthyroidism. Material: blood. The DNA of the CDR3 is TGTGCCAGCAGTGAAGCTACGGTAAGGGAGCAGTTCTTC. Protein: CASSEATVREQFF.